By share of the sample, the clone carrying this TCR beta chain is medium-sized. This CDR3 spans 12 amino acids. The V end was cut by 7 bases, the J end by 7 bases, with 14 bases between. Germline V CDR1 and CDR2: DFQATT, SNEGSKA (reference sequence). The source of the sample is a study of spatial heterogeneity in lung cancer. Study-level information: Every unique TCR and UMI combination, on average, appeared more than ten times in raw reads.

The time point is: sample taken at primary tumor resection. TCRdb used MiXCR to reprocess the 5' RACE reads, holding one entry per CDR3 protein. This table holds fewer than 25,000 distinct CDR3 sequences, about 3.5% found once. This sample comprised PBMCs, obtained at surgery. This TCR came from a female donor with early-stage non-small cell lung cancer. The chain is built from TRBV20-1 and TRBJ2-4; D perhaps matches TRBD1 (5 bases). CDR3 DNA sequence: TGCAGTGTACCCACAGGAGAGAACATTCAGTACTTC. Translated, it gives CSVPTGENIQYF.